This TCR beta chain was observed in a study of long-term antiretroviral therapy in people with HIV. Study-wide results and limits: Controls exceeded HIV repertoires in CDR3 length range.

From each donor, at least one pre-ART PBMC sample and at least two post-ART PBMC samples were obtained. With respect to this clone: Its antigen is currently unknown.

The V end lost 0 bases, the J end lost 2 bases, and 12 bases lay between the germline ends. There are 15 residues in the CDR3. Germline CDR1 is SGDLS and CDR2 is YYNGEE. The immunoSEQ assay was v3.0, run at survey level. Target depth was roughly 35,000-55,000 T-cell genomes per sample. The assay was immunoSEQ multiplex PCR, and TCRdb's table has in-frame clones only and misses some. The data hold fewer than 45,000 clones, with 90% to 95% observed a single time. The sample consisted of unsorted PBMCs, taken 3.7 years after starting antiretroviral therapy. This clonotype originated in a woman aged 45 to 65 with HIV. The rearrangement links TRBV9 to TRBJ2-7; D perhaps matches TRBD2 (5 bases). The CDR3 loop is CASSVDSGSTYEQYF. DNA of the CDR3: TGTGCCAGCAGCGTAGACTCTGGGAGCACCTACGAGCAGTACTTC.